This TCR beta chain was documented in a study of blood T cells in healthy people across ages. The CDR3 is 17 residues long. Trimming took 4 bases from V and 7 from J; bases not matched to a gene: 15. The germline gives CDR1 SGHTA, CDR2 FQGNSA. Primed by a sample-barcoded 5' primer and a J-beta primer mix, a second PCR proceeded for roughly 6 to 12 cycles. TCRdb re-called the 5' RACE reads through MiXCR, storing one row per CDR3 protein. The table records roughly 1,000,000 distinct CDR3 sequences, 20% to 25% of them present only once. These sequences were also reported in another study, on T cells of mothers and their children.

V is TRBV7-2 and J is TRBJ2-1, with TRBD2 matching 8 bases. The source material was blood. The sequence was collected from a girl aged 2 to 10 in good health. This CDR3 reads CASSSPLMVTSENEQFF. CDR3 in DNA: TGTGCCAGCAGCTCACCGCTGATGGTGACTAGCGAGAATGAGCAGTTCTTC.